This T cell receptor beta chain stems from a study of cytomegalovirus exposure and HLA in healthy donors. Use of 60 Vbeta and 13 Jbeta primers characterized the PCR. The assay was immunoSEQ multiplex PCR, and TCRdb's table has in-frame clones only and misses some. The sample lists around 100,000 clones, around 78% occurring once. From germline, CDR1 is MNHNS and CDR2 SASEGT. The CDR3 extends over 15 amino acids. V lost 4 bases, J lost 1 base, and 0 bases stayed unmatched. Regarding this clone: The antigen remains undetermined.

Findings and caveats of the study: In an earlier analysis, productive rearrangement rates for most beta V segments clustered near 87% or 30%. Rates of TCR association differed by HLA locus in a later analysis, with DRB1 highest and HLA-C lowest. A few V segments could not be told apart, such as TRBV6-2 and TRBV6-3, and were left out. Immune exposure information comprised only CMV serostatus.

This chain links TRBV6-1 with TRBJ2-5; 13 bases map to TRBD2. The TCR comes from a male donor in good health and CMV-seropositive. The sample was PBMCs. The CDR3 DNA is TGTGCCAGCAGTGGACTAGCGGGAGGCCAAGAGACCCAGTACTTC. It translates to CASSGLAGGQETQYF.